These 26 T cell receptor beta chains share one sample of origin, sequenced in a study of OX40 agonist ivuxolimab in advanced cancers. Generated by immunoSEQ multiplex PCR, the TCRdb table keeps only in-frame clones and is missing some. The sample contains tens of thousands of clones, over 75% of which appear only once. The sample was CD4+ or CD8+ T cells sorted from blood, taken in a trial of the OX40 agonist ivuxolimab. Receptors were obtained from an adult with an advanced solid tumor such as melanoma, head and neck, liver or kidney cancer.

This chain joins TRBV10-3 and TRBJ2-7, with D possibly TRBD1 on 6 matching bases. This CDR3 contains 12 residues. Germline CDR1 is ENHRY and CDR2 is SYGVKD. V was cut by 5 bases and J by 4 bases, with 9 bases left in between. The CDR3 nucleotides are TGTGCCATCAGTACAGGGTCGTACGAGCAGTACTTC. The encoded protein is CAISTGSYEQYF.

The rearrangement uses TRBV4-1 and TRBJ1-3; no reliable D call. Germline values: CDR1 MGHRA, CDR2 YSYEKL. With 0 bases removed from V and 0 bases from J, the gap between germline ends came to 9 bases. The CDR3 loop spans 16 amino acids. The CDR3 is CASSQDPQLSGNTIYF. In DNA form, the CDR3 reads TGCGCCAGCAGCCAAGATCCGCAACTCTCTGGAAACACCATATATTTT.

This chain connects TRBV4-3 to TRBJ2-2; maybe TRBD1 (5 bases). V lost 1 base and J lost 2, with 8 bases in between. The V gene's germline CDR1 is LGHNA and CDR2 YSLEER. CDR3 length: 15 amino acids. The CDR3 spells CASSQGQGNTGELFF. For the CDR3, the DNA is TGCGCCAGCAGCCAAGGGCAGGGCAACACCGGGGAGCTGTTTTTT.

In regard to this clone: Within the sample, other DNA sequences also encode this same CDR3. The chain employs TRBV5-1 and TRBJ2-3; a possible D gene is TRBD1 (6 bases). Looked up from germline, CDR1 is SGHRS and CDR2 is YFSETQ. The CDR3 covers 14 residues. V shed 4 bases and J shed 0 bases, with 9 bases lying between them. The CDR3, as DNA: TGCGCCAGCAGCCCCGGACAGAGCACAGATACGCAGTATTTT. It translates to CASSPGQSTDTQYF.

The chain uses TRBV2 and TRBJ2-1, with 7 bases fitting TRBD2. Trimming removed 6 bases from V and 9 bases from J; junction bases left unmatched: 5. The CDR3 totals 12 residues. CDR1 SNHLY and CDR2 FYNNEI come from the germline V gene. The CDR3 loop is CASRWGGSEQFF. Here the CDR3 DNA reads TGTGCCAGCAGATGGGGGGGTAGTGAGCAGTTCTTC.

CDR3 protein: CASTPGTGVFGYTF. In nucleotides, the CDR3 is TGTGCCAGCACCCCCGGGACAGGGGTTTTTGGCTACACCTTC. The chain uses TRBV6-5 and TRBJ1-2, with TRBD1 matching 10 bases. This CDR3 contains 14 residues. CDR1 MNHEY and CDR2 SVGAGI come from the germline V gene. Trimming at V came to 7 bases and at J to 7 bases, leaving 9 bases not matched to a gene.

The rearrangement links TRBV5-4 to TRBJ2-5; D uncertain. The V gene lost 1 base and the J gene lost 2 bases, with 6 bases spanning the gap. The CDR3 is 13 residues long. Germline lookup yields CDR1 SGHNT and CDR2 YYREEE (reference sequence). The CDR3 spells CASSLTSQETQYF. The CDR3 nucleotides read TGTGCCAGCAGCTTGACTTCGCAAGAGACCCAGTACTTC.

The chain's CDR3 is CASSYRQSRYGYTF. The CDR3 nucleotides are TGTGCCAGCAGTTATCGGCAGAGCCGCTATGGCTACACCTTC. The V and J genes are TRBV6-6 and TRBJ1-2; D gene uncertain. CDR3 size: 14 residues. Germline V gene sequence: CDR1 MNHNY, CDR2 SVGAGI (reference sequence). Trimming took off 3 bases at V and 4 bases at J, with 12 bases between the two ends.

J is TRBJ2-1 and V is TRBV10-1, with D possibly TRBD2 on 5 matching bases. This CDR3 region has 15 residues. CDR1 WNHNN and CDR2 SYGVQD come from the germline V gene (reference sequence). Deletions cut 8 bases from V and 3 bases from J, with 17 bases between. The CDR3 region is CASGESGWDYNEQFF. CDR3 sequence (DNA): TGCGCCAGCGGGGAGAGTGGGTGGGACTACAATGAGCAGTTCTTC.

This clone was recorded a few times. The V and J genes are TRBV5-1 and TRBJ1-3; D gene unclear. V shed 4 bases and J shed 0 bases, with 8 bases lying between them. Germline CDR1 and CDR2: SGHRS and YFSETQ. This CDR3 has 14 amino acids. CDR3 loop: CASSLGNSGNTIYF. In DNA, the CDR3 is TGCGCCAGCAGCCTCGGTAACTCTGGAAACACCATATATTTT.

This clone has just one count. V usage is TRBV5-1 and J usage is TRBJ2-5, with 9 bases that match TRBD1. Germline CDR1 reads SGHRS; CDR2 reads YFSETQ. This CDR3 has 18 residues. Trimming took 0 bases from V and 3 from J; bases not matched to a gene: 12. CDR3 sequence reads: CASSLGVMSGTGKETQYF. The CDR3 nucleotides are TGCGCCAGCAGCTTGGGAGTTATGTCCGGGACAGGGAAAGAGACCCAGTACTTC.

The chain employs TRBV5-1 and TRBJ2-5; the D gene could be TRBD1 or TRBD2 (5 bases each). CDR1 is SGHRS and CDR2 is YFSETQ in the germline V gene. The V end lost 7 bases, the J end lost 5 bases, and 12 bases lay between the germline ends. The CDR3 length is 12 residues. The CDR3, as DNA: TGCGCCAGCTCGGGGCCTGGGGAGACCCAGTACTTC. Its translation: CASSGPGETQYF.

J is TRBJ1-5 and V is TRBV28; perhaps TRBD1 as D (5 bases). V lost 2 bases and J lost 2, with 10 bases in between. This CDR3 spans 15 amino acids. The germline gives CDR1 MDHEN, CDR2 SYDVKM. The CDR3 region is CASSLGQGGNQPQHF. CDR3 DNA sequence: TGTGCCAGCAGTTTAGGTCAGGGAGGCAATCAGCCCCAGCATTTT.

CDR3 region: CASSVRENPYNEQFF. In DNA form, the CDR3 reads TGTGCCAGCAGCGTACGGGAGAATCCCTACAATGAGCAGTTCTTC. This chain links TRBV7-9 with TRBJ2-1, with a possible D match to TRBD2 (6 bases). Trimming pared 5 bases from V and 2 bases from J, leaving 13 bases between. There are 15 residues in the CDR3. Germline V gene data show CDR1 as SEHNR and CDR2 as FQNEAQ (reference sequence).

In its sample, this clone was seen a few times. This chain's CDR3 is CASSQGQGSWQYF. The CDR3 DNA sequence: TGTGCCAGCAGCCAGGGACAGGGGTCTTGGCAGTACTTC. This chain connects TRBV14 to TRBJ2-7; 10 bases match TRBD1. V lost 3 bases to trimming and J lost 9 bases; unmatched junction nucleotides: 5. Germline-derived CDR1 and CDR2 are SGHDN and FVKESK. The CDR3 contains 13 residues.

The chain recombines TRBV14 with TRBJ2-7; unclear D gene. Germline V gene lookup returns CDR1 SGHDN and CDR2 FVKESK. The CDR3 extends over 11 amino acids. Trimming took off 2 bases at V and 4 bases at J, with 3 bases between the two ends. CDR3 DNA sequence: TGTGCCAGCAGCCAACTTTACGAGCAGTACTTC. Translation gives CASSQLYEQYF. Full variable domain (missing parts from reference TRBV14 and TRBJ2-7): EAGVTQFPSHSVIEKGQTVTLRCDPISGHDNLYWYRRVMGKEIKFLLHFVKESKQDESGMPNNRFLAERTGGTYSTLKVQPAELEDSGVYFCASSQLYEQYFGPGTRLTVT.

CDR3 sequence (DNA): TGCGCCAGCAGCTTGGACGGGCTGGCGGGGACCCAGTACTTC. Its translation is CASSLDGLAGTQYF. The V gene is TRBV5-1, the J gene TRBJ2-5, with D tentatively TRBD2 (5 bases). Germline V gene data show CDR1 as SGHRS and CDR2 as YFSETQ. V lost 0 bases to trimming and J lost 7 bases, with 13 bases between them. The length of the CDR3 is 14 residues.

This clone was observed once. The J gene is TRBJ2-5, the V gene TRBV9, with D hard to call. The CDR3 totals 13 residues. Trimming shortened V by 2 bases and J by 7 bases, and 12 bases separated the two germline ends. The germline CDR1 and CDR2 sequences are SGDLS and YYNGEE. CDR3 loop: CASSVPPPPTQYF. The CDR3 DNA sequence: TGTGCCAGCAGCGTCCCCCCTCCCCCGACCCAGTACTTC.

CDR3 nucleotides: TGTGCCAGCAGATCTCCGACAGGTAGCAATCAGCCCCAGCATTTT. It specifies CASRSPTGSNQPQHF. The rearrangement uses TRBV28 and TRBJ1-5, with D possibly matching TRBD1 (6 bases). There are 15 residues in the CDR3. Germline lookup yields CDR1 MDHEN and CDR2 SYDVKM. Trimming removed 6 bases from V and 0 bases from J, with 12 bases in between.

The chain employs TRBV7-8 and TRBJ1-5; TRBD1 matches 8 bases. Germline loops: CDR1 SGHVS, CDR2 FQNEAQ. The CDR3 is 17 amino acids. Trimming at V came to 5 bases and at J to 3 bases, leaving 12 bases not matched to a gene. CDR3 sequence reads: CASSPMNRGVDNQPQHF. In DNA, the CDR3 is TGTGCCAGCAGCCCGATGAACAGGGGGGTCGACAATCAGCCCCAGCATTTT. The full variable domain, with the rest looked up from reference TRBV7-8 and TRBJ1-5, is GAGVSQSPRYKVAKRGQDVALRCDPISGHVSLFWYQQALGQGPEFLTYFQNEAQLDKSGLPSDRFFAERPEGSVSTLKIQRTQQEDSAVYLCASSPMNRGVDNQPQHFGDGTRLSIL.

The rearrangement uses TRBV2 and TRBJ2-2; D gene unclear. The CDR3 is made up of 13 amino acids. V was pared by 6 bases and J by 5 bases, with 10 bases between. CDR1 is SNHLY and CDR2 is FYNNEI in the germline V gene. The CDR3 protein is CASRSMGTGELFF. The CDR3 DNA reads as TGTGCCAGCAGAAGTATGGGAACCGGGGAGCTGTTTTTT. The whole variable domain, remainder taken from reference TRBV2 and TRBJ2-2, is EPEVTQTPSHQVTQMGQEVILRCVPISNHLYFYWYRQILGQKVEFLVSFYNNEISEKSEIFDDQFSVERPDGSNFTLKIRSTKLEDSAMYFCASRSMGTGELFFGEGSRLTVL.

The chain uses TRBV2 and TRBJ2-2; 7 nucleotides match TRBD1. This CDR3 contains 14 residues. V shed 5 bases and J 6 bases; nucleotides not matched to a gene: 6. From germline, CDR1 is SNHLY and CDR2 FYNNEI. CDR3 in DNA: TGTGCCAGCAGTCCCAATGGACAGGCCGGGGAGCTGTTTTTT. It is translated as CASSPNGQAGELFF.

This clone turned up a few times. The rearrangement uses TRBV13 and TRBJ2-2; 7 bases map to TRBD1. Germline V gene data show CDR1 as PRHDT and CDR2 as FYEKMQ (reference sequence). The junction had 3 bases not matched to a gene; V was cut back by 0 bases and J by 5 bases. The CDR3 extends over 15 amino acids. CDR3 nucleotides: TGTGCCAGCAGCTTAGGATCACAGGGGACCGGGGAGCTGTTTTTT. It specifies CASSLGSQGTGELFF.

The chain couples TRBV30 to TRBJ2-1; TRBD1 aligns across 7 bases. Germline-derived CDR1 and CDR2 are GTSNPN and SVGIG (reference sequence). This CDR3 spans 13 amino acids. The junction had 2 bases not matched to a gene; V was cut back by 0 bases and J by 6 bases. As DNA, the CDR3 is TGTGCCTGGAGTGTACAGGGGAGCAATGAGCAGTTCTTC. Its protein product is CAWSVQGSNEQFF.

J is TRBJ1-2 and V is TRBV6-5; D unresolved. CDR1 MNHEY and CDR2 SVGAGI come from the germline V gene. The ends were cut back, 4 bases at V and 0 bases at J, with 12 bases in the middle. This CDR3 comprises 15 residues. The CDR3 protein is CASSFRWEANYGYTF. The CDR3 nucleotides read TGTGCCAGCAGTTTCCGGTGGGAAGCTAACTATGGCTACACCTTC.

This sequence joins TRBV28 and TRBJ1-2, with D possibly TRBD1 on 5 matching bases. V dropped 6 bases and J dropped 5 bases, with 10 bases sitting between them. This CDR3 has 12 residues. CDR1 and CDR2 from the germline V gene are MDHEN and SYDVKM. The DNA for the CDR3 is TGTGCCAGCAGGGGGGGAGGTTATGGCTACACCTTC. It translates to CASRGGGYGYTF.